This T cell receptor beta chain was found in a study of cytomegalovirus exposure and HLA in healthy donors (dated by TCRdb to the late 2010s). For the wider study: According to an earlier analysis of a few hundred of the donors, roughly 180 million T cells yielded 90 million to 130 million unique TCR beta sequences and around 280 Gb of sequence data. Around 320 gigabases of sequencing data and approximately 84 million unique TCR sequences were included in an early release covering about 620 HLA-typed donors. Among the roughly 400 genotyped donors, more than 70% belonged to the genetic ancestry cluster associated with self-reported Caucasian donors. The study was designed to test whether signatures of past pathogen exposure could be identified by cataloging public T cell receptors. Using immunosequencing, the study profiled T cell repertoires from around 670 subjects and related those repertoires to cytomegalovirus serostatus. Besides the first cohort of hundreds of subjects, a separate validation cohort made up of around 120 different subjects was used. The study combined high-throughput TCR immunosequencing, statistical association of individual TCRs with disease status, and machine learning to predict cytomegalovirus infection status. In a later analysis, previously published TCR beta repertoires from some 640 donors were re-analyzed and high-resolution HLA genotyping was added so that TCR occurrence patterns could be studied. The later analysis used no new phenotypic data to find candidate immune exposures, relying instead on TCR beta sequences and their occurrence across donors. In an earlier analysis of 587 of the donors, high-throughput TCR beta sequencing was used to judge whether each TCR beta V gene segment behaved as functional or pseudogenic. Donor age, sex, ethnicity and CMV serostatus were compiled alongside the repertoire data. A later genetic analysis used genome-wide SNP genotypes for about 60% of the roughly 700 donors, treating that subset as a discovery cohort. Every discovery cohort repertoire had been produced on one sequencing platform. HLA typing covered class I and class II loci at four-digit resolution. The number of donors typed differed by locus, with about 620-630 for A, B, C, DRB1 and DQB1, more than 500 for DQA1, approximately 570 for DPA1, and approximately 470 for DPB1. Four or five DR-DQ haplotypes were treated as single units for association and clustering because of strong linkage in the cohort. Among a few hundred genotyped donors of the cohort, an average of roughly 240,000 unique TCR beta nucleotide sequences were sequenced per donor, roughly 18% of them non-productive. On the study overall, not on this receptor specifically: A total of 150 or so TCR beta chains were listed by the study as associated with cytomegalovirus. According to the authors, the approach could potentially be generalized to other disease states and immunological phenotypes. An earlier analysis of several hundred of the donors showed that most TCR beta V segments appeared in productive rearrangements either about 87% or about 30% of the time, which broadly matched IMGT annotations. According to a later analysis, TCR association rates differed among HLA loci, with DRB1 alleles showing the most associated TCRs and HLA-C alleles showing the fewest. A few of the identified cytomegalovirus-associated TCR beta chains were confirmed in vitro to be specific for cytomegalovirus antigens. Because HLA typing was unavailable for some donors at each locus, only the typed subset was used in association tests. Most CMV-associated TCR beta chains appeared to be HLA-restricted in a later analysis, and the HLA associations seemed to be driven largely by CMV exposure. For the cohort, immune exposure information was limited to CMV serostatus. Presence/absence analyses assumed roughly uniform sequencing depth across donors, an assumption that may not hold. In a later analysis, HLA-associated TCR beta chains were found to be more clonally expanded and to have lower generation probabilities than equally common non-associated chains. Most TCR sequences were seen in very few donors, while some public TCRs were found in many individuals. The 87-base-pair reads could not distinguish some IMGT-functional V segments, including TRBV6-2 and TRBV6-3, so those segments were excluded. In both the original and validation cohorts, the classifier was reported to diagnose cytomegalovirus status with high specificity and sensitivity. Because counts were too low, some 17 rarely observed V segments, including chromosome 9 orphons, were excluded from the earlier analysis of under 650 of the donors. V-gene and J-gene trimming of TCR beta chains was associated with a missense DCLRE1C variant in a later genetic analysis, and the association was replicated in an independent cohort. According to a later analysis, parvovirus B19, influenza, CMV and Epstein-Barr virus appeared linked to several top co-occurrence clusters. A further reported finding was that TCR beta sequences accurately predicted the HLA-A and HLA-B alleles for most subjects in the first cohort. The cohort was sequenced for TCR beta chains only, and without alpha or paired-chain data the features that could be detected were limited. Linkage disequilibrium might explain the correlated functional status among segregating V segments, but an unknown experimental factor could not be excluded. A cluster of highly shared sequence variants was judged likely to be a technical artifact of the sequencing pipeline. According to a later genetic analysis, donors in an Asian-associated ancestry cluster had fewer N-insertions in productive TCRs than the approximately 700-donor mean. When HLA alleles, especially DR and DQ, strongly co-occurred, TCR associations were difficult to assign to individual alleles. Specific HLA alleles were associated with 15,000 to 20,000 TCR beta sequences at a false discovery rate of 0.05 in a later analysis.

The germline V gene yields SQVTM for CDR1 and ANQGSEA for CDR2. Reading from cysteine to phenylalanine, the CDR3 counts 14 amino acids. The sequence is cut down to CDR3 DNA, 42 bases in frame from base 1. V is cut by 6 bases and J by 2 bases, and the space between the germline ends is 16 bases. The cohort was made up of 666 healthy bone marrow donors. Cohort members were all nominally healthy when sampled, although unrecorded immune exposures were likely present. The donor was CMV seronegative and was included in the group of a few hundred seronegative cohort members. A peripheral blood sample was collected from each donor, and TCR beta sequencing was performed on peripheral blood mononuclear cells. Genomic DNA extraction from the blood cell samples was performed with the Qiagen DNeasy Blood Extraction Kit. Notes on this clone: The antigen it binds to is not known. Per-base quality was not reported, and no clone a single base away is much larger than it.

Library prep was done by the immunoSEQ multiplex PCR assay. For the multiplex PCR, a mixture combining 60 forward primers for TCR Vbeta segments and 13 reverse primers for TCR Jbeta segments was used. The CDR3 region of rearranged TCR beta genes was amplified from genomic DNA by a multiplex PCR assay. The amplified TCR beta libraries were sequenced on the Illumina HiSeq System as 87-base-pair reads. From the authors' description of their analysis: A later analysis tallied 75 million to 85 million unique TCR beta chains across the 700 or so repertoires, and approximately 12 million of those chains were shared by two or more donors. Raw reads were error-corrected and collapsed into unique sequences by a nearest-neighbor algorithm in which closely related sequences were merged to remove PCR and sequencing errors. To assign V, D and J gene segments, CDR3 sequences were aligned to IMGT reference sequences. For a sequence to be retained, at least a six-nucleotide match to both a V gene segment and a J gene segment was required. A rearrangement was called productive if the CDR3 had no stop codons and remained in frame with V and J, and every other rearrangement was called non-productive. Following IMGT convention, CDR3 was defined as the stretch from the second conserved V-encoded cysteine to the conserved J-encoded phenylalanine. The earlier analysis of fewer than 750 of the donors excluded sequences that lacked an unambiguous match to a single V gene segment. An earlier analysis of fewer than 750 of the donors classified V segments as functional when productive rearrangements were above 56.7% and as segregating when the standard deviation between donors was above 5%. To diagnose cytomegalovirus status from the catalog of TCR beta chain sequences, a statistical classification framework was built. In a later analysis, V and J genes were assigned by comparing TCR nucleotide sequences against IMGT/GENE-DB human TR gene sequences. In a later analysis, CDR3 sequences and most-parsimonious VDJ recombination scenarios were assigned using the TCRdist pipeline. In a later analysis, each TCR beta chain was defined by its CDR3 amino acid sequence together with its V-gene family, and reads lacking a unique V-gene family were excluded. To address suspected cross-contamination and a sequencing artifact, a later analysis removed over 500 highly shared, low-generation-probability nucleotide sequences. In a later analysis, a clonal expansion index was calculated for each public chain from normalized within-repertoire ranks of inferred template counts. A later analysis computed generation probabilities with a VDJ recombination model fitted to out-of-frame rearrangements, and checked the results against IGoR. In a later analysis, hypergeometric tests were used to score TCR-TCR, TCR-HLA and TCR-CMV co-occurrence, with a repertoire-size bias correction applied to TCR pairs. In a later analysis, false discovery rates were estimated by permuting HLA or CMV assignments 20 times. A later analysis grouped co-occurring TCRs with DBSCAN, adding TCRdist sequence similarity when clustering within HLA-allele-positive subsets. Repertoires with fewer than 30,000 or more than 120,000 public chains, plus five repertoires with anomalous nucleotide sharing, were excluded from co-occurrence clustering. Here the immuneACCESS table is served through TCRdb, limited to in-frame sequences with V and J called. Missing clones are a known gap in these copies; in checked studies unresolved V genes cover under half, and the rest lacks a known reason. From that table come the V and J calls and clone size; the DNA was used to work out D and trimming. Present in this sample are about 170,000 clones, 79% of which were seen just once. The ten most abundant clones make up 2.3% of the sample.

This receptor was obtained from a woman between 45 and 60 years old in good health and CMV-seronegative. The chain was built from TRBV29-1 and TRBJ2-5, and TRBD1 may be the D gene, going by 6 matching bases. Material: PBMCs. The DNA sequence follows: TGCAGCGTGGGGGCAGGGTCCTCACAAGAGACCCAGTACTTC. This sequence encodes CSVGAGSSQETQYF.